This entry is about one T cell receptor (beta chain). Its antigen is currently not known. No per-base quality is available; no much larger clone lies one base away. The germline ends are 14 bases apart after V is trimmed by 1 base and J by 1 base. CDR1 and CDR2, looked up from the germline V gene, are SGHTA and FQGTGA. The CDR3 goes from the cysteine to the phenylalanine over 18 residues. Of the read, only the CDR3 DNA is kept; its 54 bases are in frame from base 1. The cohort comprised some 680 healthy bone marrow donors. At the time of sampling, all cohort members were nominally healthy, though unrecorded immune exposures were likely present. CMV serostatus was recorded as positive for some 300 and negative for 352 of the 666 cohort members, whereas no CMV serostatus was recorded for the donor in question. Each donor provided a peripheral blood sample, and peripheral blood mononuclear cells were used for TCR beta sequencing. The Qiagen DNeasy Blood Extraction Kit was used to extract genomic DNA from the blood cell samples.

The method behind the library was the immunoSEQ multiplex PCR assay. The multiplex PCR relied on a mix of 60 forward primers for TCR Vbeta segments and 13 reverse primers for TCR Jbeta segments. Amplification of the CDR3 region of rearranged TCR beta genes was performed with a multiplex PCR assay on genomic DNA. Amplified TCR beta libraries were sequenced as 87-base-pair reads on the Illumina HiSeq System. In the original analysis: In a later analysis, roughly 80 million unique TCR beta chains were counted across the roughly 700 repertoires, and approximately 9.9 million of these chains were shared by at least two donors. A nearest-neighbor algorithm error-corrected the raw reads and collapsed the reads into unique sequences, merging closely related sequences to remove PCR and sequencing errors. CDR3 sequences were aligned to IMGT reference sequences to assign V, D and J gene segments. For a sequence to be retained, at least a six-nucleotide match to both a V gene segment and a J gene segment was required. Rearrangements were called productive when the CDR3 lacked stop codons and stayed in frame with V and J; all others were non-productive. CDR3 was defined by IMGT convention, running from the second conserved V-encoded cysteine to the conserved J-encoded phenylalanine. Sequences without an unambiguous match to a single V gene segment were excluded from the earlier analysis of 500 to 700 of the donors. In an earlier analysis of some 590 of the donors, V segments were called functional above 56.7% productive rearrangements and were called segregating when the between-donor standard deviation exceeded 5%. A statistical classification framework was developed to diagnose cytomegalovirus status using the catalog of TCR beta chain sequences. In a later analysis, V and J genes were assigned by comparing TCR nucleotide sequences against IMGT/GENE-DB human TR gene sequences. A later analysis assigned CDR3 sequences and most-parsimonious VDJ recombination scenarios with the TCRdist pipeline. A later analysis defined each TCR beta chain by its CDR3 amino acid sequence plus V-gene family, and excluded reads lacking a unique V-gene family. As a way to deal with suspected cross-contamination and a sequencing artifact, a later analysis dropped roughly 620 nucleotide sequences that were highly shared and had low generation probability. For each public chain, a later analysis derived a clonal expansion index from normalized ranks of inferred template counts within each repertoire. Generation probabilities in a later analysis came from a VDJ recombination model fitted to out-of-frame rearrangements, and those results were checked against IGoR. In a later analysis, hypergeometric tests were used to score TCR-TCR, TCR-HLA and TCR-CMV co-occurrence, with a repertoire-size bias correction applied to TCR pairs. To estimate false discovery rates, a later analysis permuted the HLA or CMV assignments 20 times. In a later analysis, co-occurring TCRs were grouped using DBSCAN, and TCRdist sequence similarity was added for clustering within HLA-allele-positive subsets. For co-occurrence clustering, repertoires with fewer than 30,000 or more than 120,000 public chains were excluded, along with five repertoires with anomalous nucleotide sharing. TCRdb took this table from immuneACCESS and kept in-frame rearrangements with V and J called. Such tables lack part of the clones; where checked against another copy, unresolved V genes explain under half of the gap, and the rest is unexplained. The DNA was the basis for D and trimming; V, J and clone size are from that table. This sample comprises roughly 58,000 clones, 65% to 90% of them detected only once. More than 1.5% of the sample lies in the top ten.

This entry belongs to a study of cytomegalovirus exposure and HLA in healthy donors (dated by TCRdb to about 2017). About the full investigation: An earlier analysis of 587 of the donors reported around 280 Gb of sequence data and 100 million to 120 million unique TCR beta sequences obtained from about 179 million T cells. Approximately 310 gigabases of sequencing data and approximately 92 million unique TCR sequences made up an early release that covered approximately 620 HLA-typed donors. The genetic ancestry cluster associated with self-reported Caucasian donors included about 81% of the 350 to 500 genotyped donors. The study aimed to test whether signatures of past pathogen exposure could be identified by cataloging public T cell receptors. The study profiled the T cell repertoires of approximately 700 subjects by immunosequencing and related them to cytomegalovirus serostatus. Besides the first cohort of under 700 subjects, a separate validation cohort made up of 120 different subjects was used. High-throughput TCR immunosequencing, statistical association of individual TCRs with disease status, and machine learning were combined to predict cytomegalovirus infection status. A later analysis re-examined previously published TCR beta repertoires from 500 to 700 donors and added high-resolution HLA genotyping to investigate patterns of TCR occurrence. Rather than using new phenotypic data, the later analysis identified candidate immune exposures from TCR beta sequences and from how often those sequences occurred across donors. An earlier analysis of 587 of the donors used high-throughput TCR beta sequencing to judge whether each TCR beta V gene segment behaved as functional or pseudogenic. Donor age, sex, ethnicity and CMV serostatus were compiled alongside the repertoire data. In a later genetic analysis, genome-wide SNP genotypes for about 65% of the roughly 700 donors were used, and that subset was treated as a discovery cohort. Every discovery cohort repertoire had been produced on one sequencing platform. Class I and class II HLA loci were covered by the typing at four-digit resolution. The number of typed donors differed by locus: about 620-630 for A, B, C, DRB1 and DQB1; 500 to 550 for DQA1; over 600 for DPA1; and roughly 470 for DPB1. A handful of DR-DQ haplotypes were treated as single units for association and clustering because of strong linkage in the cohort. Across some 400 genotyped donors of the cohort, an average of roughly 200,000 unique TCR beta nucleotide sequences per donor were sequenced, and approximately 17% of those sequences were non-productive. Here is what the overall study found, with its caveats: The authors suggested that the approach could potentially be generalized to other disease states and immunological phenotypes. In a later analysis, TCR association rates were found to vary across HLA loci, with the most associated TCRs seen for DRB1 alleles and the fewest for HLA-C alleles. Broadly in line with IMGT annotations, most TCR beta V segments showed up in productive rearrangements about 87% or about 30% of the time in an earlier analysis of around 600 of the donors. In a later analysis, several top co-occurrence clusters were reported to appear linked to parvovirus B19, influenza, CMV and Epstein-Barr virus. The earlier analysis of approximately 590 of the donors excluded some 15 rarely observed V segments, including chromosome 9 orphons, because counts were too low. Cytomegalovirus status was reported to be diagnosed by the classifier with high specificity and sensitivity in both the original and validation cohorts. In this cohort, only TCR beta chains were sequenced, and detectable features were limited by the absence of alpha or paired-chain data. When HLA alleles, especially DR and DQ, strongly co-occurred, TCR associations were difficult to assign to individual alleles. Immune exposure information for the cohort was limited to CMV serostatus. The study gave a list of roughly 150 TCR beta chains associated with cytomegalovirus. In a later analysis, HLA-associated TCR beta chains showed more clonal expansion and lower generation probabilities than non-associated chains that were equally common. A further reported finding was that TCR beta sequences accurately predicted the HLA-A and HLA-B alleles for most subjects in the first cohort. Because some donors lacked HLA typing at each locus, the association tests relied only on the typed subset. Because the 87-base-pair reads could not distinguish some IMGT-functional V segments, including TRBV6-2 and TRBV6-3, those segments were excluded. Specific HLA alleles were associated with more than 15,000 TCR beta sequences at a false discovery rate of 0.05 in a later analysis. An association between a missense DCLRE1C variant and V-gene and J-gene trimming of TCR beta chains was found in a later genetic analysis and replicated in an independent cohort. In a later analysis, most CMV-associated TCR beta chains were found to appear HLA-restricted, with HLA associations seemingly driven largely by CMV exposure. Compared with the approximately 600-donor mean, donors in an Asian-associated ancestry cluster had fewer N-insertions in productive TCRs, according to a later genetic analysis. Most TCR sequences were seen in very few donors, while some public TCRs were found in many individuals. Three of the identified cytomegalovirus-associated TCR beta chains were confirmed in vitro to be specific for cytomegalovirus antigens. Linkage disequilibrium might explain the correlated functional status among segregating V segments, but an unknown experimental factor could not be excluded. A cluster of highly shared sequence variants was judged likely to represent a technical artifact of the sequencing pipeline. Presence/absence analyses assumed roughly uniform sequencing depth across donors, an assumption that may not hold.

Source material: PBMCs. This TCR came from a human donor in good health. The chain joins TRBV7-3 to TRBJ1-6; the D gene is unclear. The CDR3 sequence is CASSLNRDRSSYNSPLHF. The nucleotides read TGTGCCAGCAGCTTAAATCGCGATAGGAGTTCCTATAATTCACCCCTCCACTTT.